Following are 9 T cell receptor beta chains from one sample sequenced in a study of blood T cell repertoires in COVID-19. The data were produced by immunoSEQ multiplex PCR, yet TCRdb's version contains in-frame clones alone and is incomplete. Among 160,000 or so clones listed, 82% were seen once. Sequenced sample: PBMCs or T cells enriched from blood (not recorded which). These receptors all come from a man between 60 and 75 years old who had recovered from COVID-19.

The chain combines TRBV20-1 with TRBJ2-1; TRBD2 agrees at 12 bases. The V gene's germline CDR1 is DFQATT and CDR2 SNEGSKA (reference sequence). This CDR3 contains 19 residues. V lost 3 bases to trimming and J lost 0 bases; unmatched junction nucleotides: 12. CDR3 DNA sequence: TGCAGTGCTAGTTATTCCGGACTAGCGGGAATTAGCTCCTACAATGAGCAGTTCTTC. Its protein is CSASYSGLAGISSYNEQFF.

J is TRBJ1-5 and V is TRBV7-2; 7 bases are shared with TRBD1. This CDR3 region has 18 residues. V trimming: 5 bases; J trimming: 1 base; junction bases outside the gene matches: 14. Germline CDR1 is SGHTA and CDR2 is FQGNSA. The CDR3 bases are TGTGCCAGCAGCCGTGGTCCGAACAGGGGAATGAGCAATCAGCCCCAGCATTTT. Its protein is CASSRGPNRGMSNQPQHF.

This clone was detected a few times. The chain joins TRBV7-3 to TRBJ1-1; D is possibly TRBD1 (5 bases). Germline CDR1 is SGHTA and CDR2 is FQGTGA. V lost 1 base, J lost 7 bases, and 13 bases lay in between. The CDR3 contains 14 residues. The CDR3 here is CASSLSQGMNEAFF. CDR3 nucleotides: TGTGCCAGCAGCTTAAGTCAGGGTATGAATGAAGCTTTCTTT.

This chain uses TRBV11-2 with TRBJ2-1, with 11 bases that match TRBD2. V shed 4 bases, J shed 9 bases, and the junction held 8 bases outside the gene matches. CDR3 size: 15 residues. From germline, CDR1 is SGHAT and CDR2 FQNNGV. CDR3 bases: TGTGCCAGCAGCTCAACTAGCGGGAGTACTTTTGAGCAGTTCTTC. It yields the protein CASSSTSGSTFEQFF.

This rearrangement joins TRBV6-5 to TRBJ2-1, with 9 bases that match TRBD1. The V segment lost 8 bases and the J segment 7 bases; nucleotides outside the gene matches: 6. Germline-derived CDR1 and CDR2 are MNHEY and SVGAGI. CDR3 size: 13 residues. DNA of the CDR3: TGTGCCAGCTCCACAGGGGGCTGGAATGAGCAGTTCTTC. Its protein is CASSTGGWNEQFF.

The rearrangement uses TRBV3-1 (or the pseudogene TRBV3-2) and TRBJ2-7, with D possibly TRBD2 on 5 matching bases. Germline values: CDR1 LGHDT, CDR2 YNNKEL (reference sequence). Trimming pared 7 bases from V and 0 bases from J, leaving 13 bases between. This CDR3 is 14 amino acids long. The CDR3 DNA sequence: TGTGCCAGCACCCGGGGTGTCCCCTCCTACGAGCAGTACTTC. Translating gives CASTRGVPSYEQYF.

This clone has more than one count but fewer than ten. This chain uses TRBV6-5 with TRBJ2-2; 13 positions match TRBD2. Germline V lookup: CDR1 MNHEY, CDR2 SVGAGI. The ends lost 6 bases at V and 6 bases at J; junction bases unmatched: 4. The CDR3 covers 15 residues. In nucleotides, the CDR3 is TGTGCCAGCAGAACCACTAGCGGGGGGGCCGGGGAGCTGTTTTTT. Protein sequence: CASRTTSGGAGELFF.

In nucleotides, the CDR3 is TGTGCCAGCAGTTCACAGGGGGCGCAGAATTCACCCCTCCACTTT. Protein sequence: CASSSQGAQNSPLHF. The V call is TRBV28, the J call TRBJ1-6, with 9 bases fitting TRBD1. CDR3 length: 15 amino acids. V was pared by 4 bases and J by 7 bases, with 5 bases of the junction left unmatched. Germline V gives CDR1 MDHEN, CDR2 SYDVKM.

This rearrangement joins TRBV4-1 to TRBJ1-5, with D unclear. The CDR3 has 17 amino acids. The ends were cut back, 0 bases at V and 2 bases at J, with 14 bases in the middle. Germline CDR1 and CDR2: MGHRA and YSYEKL. CDR3 sequence: CASSQEPSGVGNQPQHF. CDR3 DNA: TGCGCCAGCAGCCAAGAACCCAGCGGGGTGGGCAATCAGCCCCAGCATTTT.